Below are 8 T cell receptor beta chains sequenced from a single sample in a study of Ad26.COV2.S vaccination and SARS-CoV-2 variants. Treatment: around 19 received Ad26.COV2.S at low or high dose, single or two shots; about 5 received placebo; per-sample allocation not given. Specimen acquisition occurred on day 63 following the initial vaccine or placebo injection. Some clones are missing from TCRdb's copy, which holds only in-frame ones; the method was immunoSEQ multiplex PCR. The sample has around 300,000 clones, 88% seen once; the top ten hold around 6.6%. The material was peripheral blood, obtained in a trial of Ad26.COV2.S vaccine versus placebo. The receptors stem from a person aged 18 to 59 who received the Ad26.COV2.S COVID-19 vaccine or a placebo.

The table lists this clone with a few counts. This sequence joins TRBV6-5 and TRBJ1-3; D perhaps matches TRBD1 (6 bases). CDR3 size: 15 residues. Germline V gene data show CDR1 as MNHEY and CDR2 as SVGAGI. V was cut by 8 bases and J by 0 bases, with 14 bases left in between. CDR3 in amino acids: CASGRGSNSGNTIYF. For the CDR3, the DNA is TGTGCCAGCGGCAGGGGTTCTAACTCTGGAAACACCATATATTTT.

This clone was seen a handful of times. The chain uses TRBV6-4 and TRBJ2-2; weak D call: TRBD1 (6 bases). The germline CDR1 and CDR2 sequences are MRHNA and SNTAGT. Between the trimmed V and J ends, which lost 3 bases and 1 base, there was a span of 9 bases. The CDR3 is 15 residues long. The CDR3 DNA reads as TGTGCCAGCAGTGAAGGCAGGGGGAACACCGGGGAGCTGTTTTTT. This encodes CASSEGRGNTGELFF.

This chain uses TRBV7-9 with TRBJ2-7, with D possibly being TRBD1 (6 bases). This CDR3 spans 11 amino acids. V dropped 5 bases and J dropped 6 bases, with 8 bases sitting between them. Germline V gives CDR1 SEHNR, CDR2 FQNEAQ (reference sequence). CDR3 residues: CASSRDIEQYF. The DNA of the CDR3 is TGTGCCAGCAGCCGGGACATCGAGCAGTACTTC.

This clone was counted a single time. The CDR3 reads CASSAQMVYTGELFF. CDR3 in DNA: TGTGCCAGCAGCGCCCAGATGGTTTACACCGGGGAGCTGTTTTTT. The chain uses TRBV7-2 and TRBJ2-2; D is unresolved. Germline loops: CDR1 SGHTA, CDR2 FQGNSA. This CDR3 contains 15 residues. Trimming removed 5 bases at V and 3 bases at J, with 13 bases between.

The chain recombines TRBV7-2 with TRBJ1-1, with 11 bases fitting TRBD1. After removal of 5 bases from V and 3 bases from J, the junction contained 5 bases not matched to a gene. Germline loops: CDR1 SGHTA, CDR2 FQGNSA. The CDR3 spans 15 residues. The chain's CDR3 is CASSQGQGVYTEAFF. The CDR3 nucleotides read TGTGCCAGCAGCCAGGGACAGGGGGTCTACACTGAAGCTTTCTTT.

The CDR3 coding sequence is TGTGCCAGCAGCCCCCGGCAGGCCTATGGCTACACCTTC. Translation: CASSPRQAYGYTF. V and J are TRBV7-2 and TRBJ1-2; unclear D gene. Deletions cut 5 bases from V and 4 bases from J, with 11 bases between. CDR1 is SGHTA, CDR2 FQGNSA, per germline. This CDR3 is 13 amino acids long.

CDR3 nucleotides: TGCGCCAGCAGCCCGGGACTAGCGGGAGATGAGCAGTACTTC. Residues: CASSPGLAGDEQYF. The V and J genes are TRBV5-1 and TRBJ2-7, with 14 bases matching TRBD2. V lost 4 bases to trimming and J lost 7 bases; unmatched junction nucleotides: 4. This CDR3 comprises 14 residues. Germline-derived CDR1 and CDR2 are SGHRS and YFSETQ.

The V call is TRBV3-1 (or the pseudogene TRBV3-2), the J call TRBJ2-1; TRBD2 matches 9 bases. J was trimmed by 6 bases and V by 5 bases; bases with no gene match: 2. The CDR3 contains 13 residues. Germline-derived CDR1 and CDR2 are LGHDT and YNNKEL (reference sequence). DNA for the CDR3: TGTGCCAGCAGCTCGACTAGCGGCAATGAGCAGTTCTTC. Its protein product is CASSSTSGNEQFF.